This TCR beta chain was identified in a study of blood T cell repertoires in COVID-19 (TCRdb year 2020). With regard to the full study: Collaborator samples came from the United States, Italy and Spain and covered acute and convalescent phases of COVID-19. The material from the prospective study consisted of cDNA or gDNA derived from T cells, B-cell-depleted T cells, or PBMCs. The dataset comprised deeply sampled blood TCRbeta repertoires from subjects exposed to, actively infected with, or recovered from COVID-19. The repertoires were released in a freely available public database intended as a resource for research on the immune response to SARS-CoV-2. Samples were obtained from the ongoing ImmuneRACE study (first 160 participants) and from 950 to 1,500 subjects provided by 6 global collaborators. The sample metadata nearly always contained a de-identified subject ID, COVID-19 status, age in years and sex. Where available, HLA class I and class II types were taken from metadata supplied by the sample provider and were not determined by assay-based typing.

The immunoSEQ Assay, a bias-controlled multiplex PCR, was used to amplify TCRbeta CDR3 regions from genomic DNA. Turning to the authors' computational methods: The number of nucleated cells in each sample was estimated from the amplification of reference gene primers within the assay. Sequence reads were collapsed and filtered to measure the absolute abundance of every unique TCRbeta CDR3 rearrangement. For each sample, productive Simpson clonality was calculated by taking the square root of Simpson's diversity index across productive rearrangements. TCRdb's version of the immuneACCESS table is confined to in-frame rearrangements and falls short of the full clone set. An unresolved V gene accounts for under half of the shortfall where checked; the remainder is of unknown origin. That table is the source of V, J and clone size, and D and trimming were worked out from the DNA. Recorded for this sample are about 670,000 clones; approximately 90% of them occurred a single time. The leading ten clones occupy over 0.2% of the sample.

On the study overall, not on this receptor specifically: The quantity of clinical and demographic metadata differed by source and by participant and was supplied without curation.

On this clone: Its cognate antigen has yet to be identified. Per-base quality was not reported, and no clone a single base away is much larger than it.

Each collaborating institution followed its own protocols to collect whole blood in K2EDTA tubes. For TCRbeta analysis, collaborators shipped samples in one of three forms: frozen whole blood, isolated PBMCs, or DNA extracted from either of those sample types. Inclusive of the bounding cysteine and phenylalanine, the CDR3 is 13 residues long. The read is trimmed to its CDR3 DNA, 39 bases read in frame from base 1. Trimming removed 1 base from V and 3 bases from J, leaving 5 bases between the germline ends. The germline V gene specifies SGDLS as CDR1 and YYNGEE as CDR2. Sequences were obtained from peripheral blood. The sequence was collected from a woman aged 18-35 years with acute or convalescent COVID-19. Recombination linked TRBV9 to TRBJ1-3, with no confidently assigned D gene. The nucleotide sequence reads as follows: TGTGCCAGCAGCGTATTAAATGGAAACACCATATATTTT. The translation is CASSVLNGNTIYF. Extended through the reference TRBV9 and TRBJ1-3 proteins, this CDR3 yields the full variable domain: DSGVTQTPKHLITATGQRVTLRCSPRSGDLSVYWYQQSLDQGLQFLIQYYNGEERAKGNILERFSAQQFPDLHSELNLSSLELGDSALYFCASSVLNGNTIYFGEGSWLTVV.